This T cell receptor beta chain is drawn from a study of blood T cells in healthy people across ages. A second about 7 to 12 cycle PCR used barcoded and J-beta primers. A 12-random-nucleotide template-switch adaptor tagged each cDNA molecule. Each CDR3 protein gets one entry after TCRdb re-called the 5' RACE reads with MiXCR. The sample holds about 1.8 million distinct CDR3 sequences, roughly 49% seen once. The sample was blood. This clonotype was obtained from a woman aged 40 to 50 in good health.

The CDR3 nucleotides are TGTGCCAGCAGCGTTCGTCGACAGGGGAACACTGAAGCTTTCTTT. It translates to CASSVRRQGNTEAFF. V and J are TRBV9 and TRBJ1-1, with 7 bases lining up with TRBD1. CDR1 and CDR2 from the germline V gene are SGDLS and YYNGEE. J gave up 1 base and V 2 bases, and 5 bases lay outside the gene matches. This CDR3 has 15 residues.